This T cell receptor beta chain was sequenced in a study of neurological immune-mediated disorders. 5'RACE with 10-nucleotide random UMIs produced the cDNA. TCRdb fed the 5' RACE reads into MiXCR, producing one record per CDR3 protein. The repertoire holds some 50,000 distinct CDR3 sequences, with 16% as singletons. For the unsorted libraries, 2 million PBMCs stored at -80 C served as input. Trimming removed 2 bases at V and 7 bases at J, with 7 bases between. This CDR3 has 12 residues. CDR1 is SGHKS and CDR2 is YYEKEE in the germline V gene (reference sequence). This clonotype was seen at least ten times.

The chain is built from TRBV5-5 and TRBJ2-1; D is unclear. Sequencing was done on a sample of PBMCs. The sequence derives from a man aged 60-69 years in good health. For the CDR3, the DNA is TGTGCCAGCAGCTTCGTATGGAATGAGCAGTTCTTC. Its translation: CASSFVWNEQFF.